The present T cell receptor (beta chain) was sequenced within a study of CD8 T cells in ankylosing spondylitis. Each CDR3 protein is one row after TCRdb ran MiXCR on the 5' RACE reads. The data contain 700,000 to 850,000 distinct CDR3 sequences, approximately 10% of them seen just once; the ten biggest clones take up approximately 0.51%. As to this clonotype: Its antigen is not identified.

Whole-study results and caveats: Ankylosing spondylitis blood appeared to carry a characteristic TCR beta motif of under ten highly homologous variants. Significant enrichment of disease-linked clones was reported in matched ankylosing spondylitis synovial fluid.

Germline V gene lookup returns CDR1 SGHTA and CDR2 FQGNSA. V lost 1 base to trimming and J lost 0 bases, with 7 bases between them. The CDR3 covers 15 residues. The sequence was obtained from a male donor with ankylosing spondylitis. The material sequenced was blood, either unsorted or a sorted T cell fraction (not recorded which). This sequence joins TRBV7-2 and TRBJ1-5, with unresolved D. The CDR3 reads CASSLERYSNQPQHF. In nucleotides, the CDR3 is TGTGCCAGCAGCTTAGAGCGGTATAGCAATCAGCCCCAGCATTTT.